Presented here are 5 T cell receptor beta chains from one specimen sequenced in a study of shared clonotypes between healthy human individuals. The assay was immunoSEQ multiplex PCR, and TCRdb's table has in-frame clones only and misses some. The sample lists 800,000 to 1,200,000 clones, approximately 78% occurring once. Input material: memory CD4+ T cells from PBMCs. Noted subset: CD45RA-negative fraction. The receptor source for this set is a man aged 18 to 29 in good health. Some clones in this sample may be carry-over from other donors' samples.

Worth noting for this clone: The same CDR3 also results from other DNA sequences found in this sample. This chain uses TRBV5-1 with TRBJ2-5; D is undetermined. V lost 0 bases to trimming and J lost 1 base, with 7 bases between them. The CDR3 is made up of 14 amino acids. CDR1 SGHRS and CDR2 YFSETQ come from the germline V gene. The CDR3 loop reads CASSLAHSQETQYF. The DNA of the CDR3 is TGCGCCAGCAGCTTGGCGCACTCCCAAGAGACCCAGTACTTC.

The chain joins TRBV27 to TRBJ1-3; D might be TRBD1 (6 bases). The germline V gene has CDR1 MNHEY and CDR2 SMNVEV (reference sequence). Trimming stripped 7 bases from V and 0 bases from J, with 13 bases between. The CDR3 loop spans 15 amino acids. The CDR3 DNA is TGTGCCAGCACGACCGGGACAACCTCTGGAAACACCATATATTTT. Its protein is CASTTGTTSGNTIYF.

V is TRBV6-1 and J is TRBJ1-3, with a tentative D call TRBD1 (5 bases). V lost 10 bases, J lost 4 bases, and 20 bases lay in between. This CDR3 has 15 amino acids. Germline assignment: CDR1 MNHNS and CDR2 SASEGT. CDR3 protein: CATTLQAGSGNTIYF. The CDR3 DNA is TGTGCCACCACCTTACAAGCAGGGAGCGGAAACACCATATATTTT.

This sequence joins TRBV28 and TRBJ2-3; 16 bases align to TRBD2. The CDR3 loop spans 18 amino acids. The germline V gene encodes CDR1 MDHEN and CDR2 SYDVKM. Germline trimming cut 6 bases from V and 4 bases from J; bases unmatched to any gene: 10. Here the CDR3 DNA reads TGTGCCAGCAGAACGGACAGGGGACTAGCGGGAGGGCCAGATACGCAGTATTTT. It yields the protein CASRTDRGLAGGPDTQYF.

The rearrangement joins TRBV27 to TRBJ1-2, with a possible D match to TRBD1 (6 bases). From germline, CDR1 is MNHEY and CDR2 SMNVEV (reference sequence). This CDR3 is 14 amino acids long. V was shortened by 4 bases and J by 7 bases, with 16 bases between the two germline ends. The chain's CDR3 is CASSSLRGAPGYTF. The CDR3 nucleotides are TGTGCCAGCAGTTCGCTGCGGGGGGCTCCTGGCTACACCTTC.